The 22 T cell receptor beta chains listed next were all sequenced from one sample in a study of cytomegalovirus exposure and HLA in healthy donors. PCR used 60 Vbeta primers and 13 Jbeta primers. Clones were read by immunoSEQ multiplex PCR, and TCRdb kept only the in-frame ones, dropping some. This table holds some 120,000 clones, 74% found once. The sample comprised PBMCs. The receptors stem from a human donor in good health.

The chain joins TRBV5-6 to TRBJ1-2; D not certain. The CDR3 is 15 residues long. Germline loops: CDR1 SGHDT, CDR2 YYEEEE. V lost 3 bases, J lost 0 bases, and 12 bases lay in between. CDR3: CASSSVDISNYGYTF. The CDR3 DNA is TGTGCCAGCAGCTCTGTTGACATATCTAACTATGGCTACACCTTC. Complete variable domain (other parts from reference TRBV5-6 and TRBJ1-2): DAGVTQSPTHLIKTRGQQVTLRCSPKSGHDTVSWYQQALGQGPQFIFQYYEEEERQRGNFPDRFSGHQFPNYSSELNVNALLLGDSALYLCASSSVDISNYGYTFGSGTRLTVV.

V usage is TRBV7-8 and J usage is TRBJ1-4; no definite D call. The CDR3 covers 15 residues. Trimming took off 8 bases at V and 5 bases at J, with 18 bases between the two ends. Germline CDR1 and CDR2: SGHVS and FQNEAQ. The chain's CDR3 is CASRRGGQTNEKLFF. DNA for the CDR3: TGTGCCAGCCGCCGGGGTGGGCAGACCAATGAAAAACTGTTTTTT.

The chain carries TRBV19 and TRBJ2-7; 13 bases align to TRBD2. CDR3 length equals 16 residues. Germline trimming cut 4 bases from V and 3 bases from J; bases unmatched to any gene: 6. Looked up from germline, CDR1 is LNHDA and CDR2 is SQIVND (reference sequence). The CDR3 DNA sequence: TGTGCCAGTAGTACAAGACGGACTAGCGGGGGCTACGAGCAGTACTTC. As protein: CASSTRRTSGGYEQYF.

This chain joins TRBV30 and TRBJ2-7; maybe TRBD2 (6 bases). The V end was cut by 5 bases, the J end by 2 bases, with 13 bases between. Germline V gives CDR1 GTSNPN, CDR2 SVGIG (reference sequence). The CDR3 extends over 13 amino acids. The CDR3 DNA sequence: TGTGCCTGGGGTCGGGGGTTTACCTACGAGCAGTACTTC. Amino acid sequence: CAWGRGFTYEQYF. The full variable domain, in which reference TRBV30 and TRBJ2-7 provide the parts outside the CDR3, is SQTIHQWPATLVQPVGSPLSLECTVEGTSNPNLYWYRQAAGRGLQLLFYSVGIGQISSEVPQNLSASRPQDRQFILSSKKLLLSDSGFYLCAWGRGFTYEQYFGPGTRLTVT.

This chain connects TRBV29-1 to TRBJ1-4; 7 nucleotides line up with TRBD1. In germline, CDR1 is SQVTM, CDR2 ANQGSEA. V gave up 6 bases and J gave up 10 bases; unmatched junction bases: 14. The CDR3 contains 14 residues. As DNA, the CDR3 is TGCAGCGTGCCCAGGGGGGCCAGATTCGGAAAACTGTTTTTT. Protein product: CSVPRGARFGKLFF.

J is TRBJ1-5 and V is TRBV6-6, with D possibly being TRBD1 (5 bases). Germline V gene data show CDR1 as MNHNY and CDR2 as SVGAGI (reference sequence). V was pared by 5 bases and J by 2 bases, with 16 bases between. This CDR3 spans 16 amino acids. DNA of the CDR3: TGTGCCAGCAGTCCCGGGACTTTGGTTGGCAATCAGCCCCAGCATTTT. As protein: CASSPGTLVGNQPQHF.

This chain uses TRBV6-4 with TRBJ2-3, with D possibly being TRBD2 (6 bases). Germline CDR1 reads MRHNA; CDR2 reads SNTAGT. Trimming pared 4 bases from V and 4 bases from J, leaving 12 bases between. This CDR3 is built from 14 residues. The CDR3 here is CASSGSGEADTQYF. The CDR3 DNA sequence: TGTGCCAGCAGTGGTAGCGGAGAGGCAGATACGCAGTATTTT.

The chain is built from TRBV28 and TRBJ1-2; TRBD1 matches 9 bases. The length of the CDR3 is 13 residues. V dropped 6 bases and J dropped 5; count of bases not matched to a gene: 4. The germline CDR1 and CDR2 sequences are MDHEN and SYDVKM. The CDR3 nucleotides are TGTGCCAGCAGAATCGGACAGGGGTATGGCTACACCTTC. It is translated as CASRIGQGYGYTF.

The V and J genes are TRBV2 and TRBJ1-5, with 10 nucleotides matching TRBD1. In germline, CDR1 is SNHLY, CDR2 FYNNEI. The CDR3 totals 14 residues. Unmatched junction bases numbered 2, after V lost 3 bases and J lost 6 bases. CDR3 residues: CASSETGGSQPQHF. In nucleotides, the CDR3 is TGTGCCAGCAGTGAGACAGGGGGCAGTCAGCCCCAGCATTTT.

The chain is built from TRBV6-1 and TRBJ1-3, with unresolved D. The V and J ends lost 8 bases and 4 bases respectively, with 12 bases between them. This CDR3 region has 13 residues. From germline, CDR1 is MNHNS and CDR2 SASEGT. This CDR3 is CASFRGRGNTIYF. As DNA, the CDR3 is TGTGCCAGCTTCCGGGGAAGAGGAAACACCATATATTTT.

This chain connects TRBV4-1 to TRBJ2-2, with TRBD2 identical over 9 bases. Germline V gives CDR1 MGHRA, CDR2 YSYEKL. V dropped 2 bases and J dropped 7; count of bases not matched to a gene: 11. The CDR3 contains 17 residues. The CDR3 protein is CASSQQPASGTVGELFF. The DNA of the CDR3 is TGCGCCAGCAGCCAACAACCCGCTAGCGGGACGGTCGGGGAGCTGTTTTTT.

About this clone itself: One end of the junction varies from germline; a read error may be responsible. This sequence joins TRBV5-6 and TRBJ1-2, with TRBD1 as a possible D gene (5 bases). The CDR3 loop spans 15 amino acids. CDR1 is SGHDT, CDR2 YYEEEE, per germline. The CDR3: CANSGEGPRYYGYTF. Here the CDR3 DNA reads TGTGCCAACAGCGGGGAGGGGCCGAGATACTATGGCTACACCTTC.

The chain's CDR3 is CASSYRQGTYEQYF. CDR3 coding DNA: TGTGCCAGCAGTTACAGGCAGGGGACCTACGAGCAGTACTTC. The chain is built from TRBV6-5 and TRBJ2-7; weak D call: TRBD1 (6 bases). The V gene's germline CDR1 is MNHEY and CDR2 SVGAGI. CDR3 size: 14 residues. The V and J ends lost 2 bases and 2 bases respectively, with 10 bases between them.

CDR3 loop: CASSRLAVKSYEQYF. In DNA, the CDR3 is TGCGCCAGCAGCCGACTAGCGGTCAAATCCTACGAGCAGTACTTC. V is TRBV4-1 and J is TRBJ2-7, with 9 positions matching TRBD2. The CDR3 runs to 15 residues. J gave up 1 base and V 4 bases, and 5 bases lay outside the gene matches. Germline V gives CDR1 MGHRA, CDR2 YSYEKL.

This clone was recorded once. A read error may account for a junction end that differs from germline. The rearrangement links TRBV27 to TRBJ1-2; 7 positions match TRBD1. Germline V CDR1 and CDR2: MNHEY, SMNVEV (reference sequence). This CDR3 has 12 amino acids. CDR3 sequence (DNA): TGTACCAGCAGCCGACAGGGCTTGGGCTACACCTTC. This translates into CTSSRQGLGYTF.

This sequence joins TRBV30 and TRBJ2-5; tentatively, D is TRBD2 (6 bases). CDR1 and CDR2 (germline): GTSNPN, SVGIG (reference sequence). Trimming pared 0 bases from V and 7 bases from J, leaving 18 bases between. CDR3 length: 15 amino acids. For the CDR3, the DNA is TGTGCCTGGAGTGTACATCGAGGGACTGGGGCGACCCAGTACTTC. Encoded protein: CAWSVHRGTGATQYF.

The genes are TRBV5-1 and TRBJ2-1, with D possibly matching TRBD1 (5 bases). Trimming took off 0 bases at V and 8 bases at J, with 12 bases between the two ends. There are 14 residues in the CDR3. Germline V gene data show CDR1 as SGHRS and CDR2 as YFSETQ. The CDR3 loop is CASSLVQGIDEQFF. CDR3 DNA sequence: TGCGCCAGCAGCTTGGTGCAGGGAATTGATGAGCAGTTCTTC.

V is TRBV9 and J is TRBJ2-5; maybe TRBD2 (5 bases). In germline, CDR1 is SGDLS, CDR2 YYNGEE. The CDR3 has 14 residues. V was clipped by 0 bases and J by 3 bases, with 9 bases between them. CDR3 sequence (DNA): TGTGCCAGCAGCGTAGGAGGGAGAAAAGAGACCCAGTACTTC. Translated: CASSVGGRKETQYF.

This clone was seen only once. The rearrangement links TRBV6-5 to TRBJ1-3; a possible D gene is TRBD1 (6 bases). This CDR3 has 14 amino acids. Per germline, CDR1 MNHEY and CDR2 SVGAGI. V was clipped by 6 bases and J by 3 bases, with 12 bases between them. The CDR3 coding sequence is TGTGCCAGCAGGAGACAGGAGAGTGGAAACACCATATATTTT. This sequence encodes CASRRQESGNTIYF.

This clone was seen more than once but under ten times. This chain joins TRBV6-6 and TRBJ2-3, with D tentatively TRBD1 (5 bases). Per germline, CDR1 MNHNY and CDR2 SVGAGI (reference sequence). This CDR3 spans 14 amino acids. V lost 6 bases, J lost 0 bases, and 10 bases lay in between. The CDR3 DNA sequence: TGTGCCAGCAGAGACAGACCTAGCACAGATACGCAGTATTTT. Its protein is CASRDRPSTDTQYF.

The chain links TRBV4-1 to TRBJ2-5; D gene unclear. The CDR3 length is 13 residues. V was pared by 1 base and J by 2 bases, with 5 bases between. The germline gives CDR1 MGHRA, CDR2 YSYEKL. The CDR3 loop is CASSQVFQETQYF. The DNA for the CDR3 is TGCGCCAGCAGCCAAGTCTTTCAAGAGACCCAGTACTTC.

The chain joins TRBV7-9 to TRBJ1-5; D remains unclear. The germline V gene encodes CDR1 SEHNR and CDR2 FQNEAQ (reference sequence). The V and J ends lost 1 base and 0 bases respectively, with 4 bases between them. This CDR3 is 14 amino acids long. The CDR3 bases are TGTGCCAGCAGCTTAGTCGGTAGCAATCAGCCCCAGCATTTT. Protein sequence: CASSLVGSNQPQHF. The whole variable domain, filled in from reference TRBV7-9 and TRBJ1-5, reads DTGVSQNPRHKITKRGQNVTFRCDPISEHNRLYWYRQTLGQGPEFLTYFQNEAQLEKSRLLSDRFSAERPKGSFSTLEIQRTEQGDSAMYLCASSLVGSNQPQHFGDGTRLSIL.